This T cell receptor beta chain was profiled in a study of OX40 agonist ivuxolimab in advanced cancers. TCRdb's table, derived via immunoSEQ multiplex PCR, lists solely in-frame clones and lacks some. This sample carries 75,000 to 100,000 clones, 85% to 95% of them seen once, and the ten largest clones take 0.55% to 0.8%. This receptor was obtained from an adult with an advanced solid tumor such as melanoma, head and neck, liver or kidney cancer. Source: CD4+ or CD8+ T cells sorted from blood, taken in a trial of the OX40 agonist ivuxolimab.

CDR3 DNA sequence: TGTGCCAGCAGCCCCATGGTGGGGGACAGGGGCGACCGAAATGGCTACACCTTC. Translation gives CASSPMVGDRGDRNGYTF. The chain links TRBV5-6 to TRBJ1-2; 10 bases map to TRBD1. CDR3 length: 18 residues. Germline V gene sequence: CDR1 SGHDT, CDR2 YYEEEE. Trimming cost V 4 bases and J 6 bases; bases outside gene matches: 18.